Shown below are 26 T cell receptor beta chains from a single sample sequenced in a study of lymphopenia after photon versus proton radiotherapy. Using immunoSEQ multiplex PCR, the repertoire was profiled, and TCRdb retains in-frame clones only, with some absent. The data contain some 70,000 clones, 75% to 90% of them seen just once; the ten biggest clones take up 10% to 14%. This specimen consisted of peripheral blood, obtained from a patient treated with proton-based radiotherapy. The receptors here all came from an elderly man with esophageal cancer.

CDR3 DNA: TGTGCCAGCAGCTCCCGGGCCCAAGCTCTTATACGCACAGATACGCAGTATTTT. Translation: CASSSRAQALIRTDTQYF. The chain combines TRBV5-6 with TRBJ2-3; D is ambiguous. Germline-derived CDR1 and CDR2 are SGHDT and YYEEEE. This CDR3 has 18 amino acids. The V and J ends lost 3 bases and 1 base respectively, with 21 bases between them.

V and J are TRBV11-2 and TRBJ1-3, with 7 bases identical to TRBD1. The V gene's germline CDR1 is SGHAT and CDR2 FQNNGV. J gave up 2 bases and V 3 bases, and 4 bases lay outside the gene matches. The CDR3 spans 15 residues. The CDR3 sequence: CASSFRGFTGNTIYF. In DNA form, the CDR3 reads TGTGCCAGCAGCTTCAGGGGGTTCACTGGAAACACCATATATTTT. Looking up the rest from reference TRBV11-2 and TRBJ1-3 gives the full variable domain: EAGVAQSPRYKIIEKRQSVAFWCNPISGHATLYWYQQILGQGPKLLIQFQNNGVVDDSQLPKDRFSAERLKGVDSTLKIQPAKLEDSAVYLCASSFRGFTGNTIYFGEGSWLTVV.

The V call is TRBV5-1, the J call TRBJ1-1; the match to TRBD1 covers 7 bases. The CDR3 runs to 12 residues. Germline V lookup: CDR1 SGHRS, CDR2 YFSETQ. The V segment lost 4 bases and the J segment 7 bases; nucleotides outside the gene matches: 4. The CDR3 nucleotides read TGCGCCAGCAGCCTAGGACAGGTTGAAGCTTTCTTT. This gives the protein CASSLGQVEAFF.

V usage is TRBV11-3 and J usage is TRBJ2-1; D is uncertain. This CDR3 comprises 12 residues. CDR1 is SGHNT and CDR2 is YENEEA in the germline V gene. Trimming took 5 bases from V and 10 from J, leaving 12 bases between them. This CDR3 reads CASSATPWEQFF. The CDR3 bases are TGTGCCAGCAGCGCTACCCCGTGGGAGCAGTTCTTC.

CDR3 amino acids: CASSLAGTAFNEQFF. The DNA of the CDR3 is TGTGCCAGCAGCTTGGCCGGGACAGCTTTTAATGAGCAGTTCTTC. V gene TRBV5-4 combines with J gene TRBJ2-1, with TRBD1 matching 7 bases. Looked up from germline, CDR1 is SGHNT and CDR2 is YYREEE (reference sequence). This CDR3 region has 15 residues. Germline trimming cut 0 bases from V and 7 bases from J; bases unmatched to any gene: 7.

V is TRBV7-9 and J is TRBJ2-3; 12 nucleotides line up with TRBD2. The CDR3 extends over 16 amino acids. Germline V gives CDR1 SEHNR, CDR2 FQNEAQ (reference sequence). V shed 2 bases, J shed 0 bases, and the junction held 0 bases outside the gene matches. CDR3: CASSLTSGGSTDTQYF. The CDR3 DNA reads TGTGCCAGCAGCTTAACTAGCGGGGGGAGCACAGATACGCAGTATTTT.

V usage is TRBV30 and J usage is TRBJ2-5; 8 nucleotides line up with TRBD1. V shed 2 bases, J shed 4 bases, and the junction held 9 bases outside the gene matches. There are 15 residues in the CDR3. Germline V lookup: CDR1 GTSNPN, CDR2 SVGIG (reference sequence). CDR3: CAWSPRGHLGETQYF. The CDR3 DNA reads TGTGCCTGGAGTCCCAGGGGGCATTTGGGAGAGACCCAGTACTTC.

The J gene is TRBJ2-1, the V gene TRBV9; D gene ambiguous. This CDR3 spans 13 amino acids. The germline V and J ends were trimmed by 1 base and 3 bases, with 5 bases remaining between them. Germline assignment: CDR1 SGDLS and CDR2 YYNGEE. CDR3: CASSVKVYNEQFF. The CDR3, as DNA: TGTGCCAGCAGCGTAAAGGTCTACAATGAGCAGTTCTTC. Full variable domain (missing parts from reference TRBV9 and TRBJ2-1): DSGVTQTPKHLITATGQRVTLRCSPRSGDLSVYWYQQSLDQGLQFLIQYYNGEERAKGNILERFSAQQFPDLHSELNLSSLELGDSALYFCASSVKVYNEQFFGPGTRLTVL.

J is TRBJ2-7 and V is TRBV11-2; 11 positions agree with TRBD2. Germline-derived CDR1 and CDR2 are SGHAT and FQNNGV. This CDR3 region has 14 residues. V shed 3 bases, J shed 4 bases, and the junction held 2 bases outside the gene matches. The CDR3 here is CASSFRLAGYEQYF. The CDR3 bases are TGTGCCAGCAGCTTCCGACTAGCGGGGTACGAGCAGTACTTC.

V gene TRBV2 combines with J gene TRBJ2-2, with 8 bases aligning to TRBD2. The CDR3 consists of 15 residues. The V gene end was trimmed by 6 bases and the J gene end by 5 bases; junction bases not matched to a gene: 8. The germline V gene encodes CDR1 SNHLY and CDR2 FYNNEI. The CDR3 coding sequence is TGTGCCAGCAGCCGGGGGAGCGGGAGAACCGGGGAGCTGTTTTTT. As protein: CASSRGSGRTGELFF.

The chain has TRBV27 and TRBJ1-3; 9 positions agree with TRBD1. V was clipped by 3 bases and J by 0 bases; unmatched bases: 3. Germline loops: CDR1 MNHEY, CDR2 SMNVEV (reference sequence). The CDR3 has 16 amino acids. As DNA, the CDR3 is TGTGCCAGCAGTTTGACAGGGGGACTCTCTGGAAACACCATATATTTT. Translating it yields CASSLTGGLSGNTIYF.

The rearrangement links TRBV2 to TRBJ2-7, with D possibly matching TRBD2 (5 bases). V dropped 11 bases and J dropped 0 bases, with 11 bases sitting between them. Per the germline V gene, CDR1 is SNHLY and CDR2 is FYNNEI. The CDR3 is 12 residues long. CDR3 loop: CAGGVASYEQYF. The CDR3 nucleotides read TGTGCCGGAGGAGTAGCCTCCTACGAGCAGTACTTC. The full variable domain, its missing parts supplied by reference TRBV2 and TRBJ2-7, is EPEVTQTPSHQVTQMGQEVILRCVPISNHLYFYWYRQILGQKVEFLVSFYNNEISEKSEIFDDQFSVERPDGSNFTLKIRSTKLEDSAMYFCAGGVASYEQYFGPGTRLTVT.

V is TRBV5-5 and J is TRBJ2-7, with a possible D match to TRBD2 (5 bases). This CDR3 has 14 residues. From germline, CDR1 is SGHKS and CDR2 YYEKEE (reference sequence). Trimming pared 0 bases from V and 2 bases from J, leaving 9 bases between. In DNA form, the CDR3 reads TGTGCCAGCAGCTTGGTTGAGGGAGCCTACGAGCAGTACTTC. It encodes CASSLVEGAYEQYF.

This chain joins TRBV6-6 and TRBJ2-1; D might be TRBD2 (5 bases). The CDR3 contains 15 residues. Germline CDR1 and CDR2: MNHNY and SVGAGI (reference sequence). V shed 2 bases and J shed 2 bases, with 10 bases lying between them. The CDR3 loop reads CASSYRTSTYNEQFF. The CDR3 DNA follows: TGTGCCAGCAGTTACCGAACTAGTACCTACAATGAGCAGTTCTTC.

In its sample, this clone was seen a few times. V usage is TRBV6-1 and J usage is TRBJ1-5; weak D call: TRBD1 (5 bases). V lost 7 bases to trimming and J lost 0 bases, with 13 bases between them. The germline CDR1 and CDR2 sequences are MNHNS and SASEGT. This CDR3 has 15 amino acids. CDR3 bases: TGTGCCAGCATTAAACGACAGAGTAGCAATCAGCCCCAGCATTTT. Its translation: CASIKRQSSNQPQHF.

In this sample, this clone turned up once. The V and J genes are TRBV23-1 and TRBJ1-1; tentative D call: TRBD1 (6 bases). TRBV23-1 is an open reading frame whose function is uncertain. The ends were cut back, 2 bases at V and 1 base at J, with 14 bases in the middle. The CDR3 is 16 residues long. DNA for the CDR3: TGCGCCAGCAGTCAAACGGAAGAACAGGGGAACACTGAAGCTTTCTTT. Its translation is CASSQTEEQGNTEAFF.

The V gene is TRBV7-9, the J gene TRBJ1-6, with D perhaps TRBD1 (6 bases). Trimming took 2 bases from V and 10 from J, leaving 15 bases between them. The germline gives CDR1 SEHNR, CDR2 FQNEAQ (reference sequence). This CDR3 contains 15 residues. DNA of the CDR3: TGTGCCAGCAGCTTACTTGGGGGCGTAAGATCACCCCTCCACTTT. It specifies CASSLLGGVRSPLHF.

The chain employs TRBV29-1 and TRBJ1-1, with TRBD1 matching over 7 bases. The germline gives CDR1 SQVTM, CDR2 ANQGSEA. J gave up 0 bases and V 0 bases, and 13 bases lay outside the gene matches. The CDR3 contains 18 residues. CDR3 coding DNA: TGCAGCGTTGAAGAATCATTAGCGGTTGGGACAGTGAACACTGAAGCTTTCTTT. Amino acid sequence: CSVEESLAVGTVNTEAFF.

The chain carries TRBV5-1 and TRBJ2-7, with 8 bases lining up with TRBD1. The V and J ends lost 0 bases and 1 base, in that order; junction bases with no gene match: 9. Germline V gene sequence: CDR1 SGHRS, CDR2 YFSETQ. The CDR3 extends over 17 amino acids. DNA for the CDR3: TGCGCCAGCAGCTTGGATAAGGACAGGGCCCAATCCTACGAGCAGTACTTC. It specifies CASSLDKDRAQSYEQYF.

This clone has only one observation. The chain is built from TRBV27 and TRBJ1-2; the D is unclear. Germline V gene data show CDR1 as MNHEY and CDR2 as SMNVEV (reference sequence). Between the trimmed V and J ends, which lost 6 bases and 0 bases, there was a span of 11 bases. The CDR3 loop spans 14 amino acids. CDR3 DNA sequence: TGTGCCAGCAGGCCTCTTCTGGCTAACTATGGCTACACCTTC. Amino acid sequence: CASRPLLANYGYTF.

The chain links TRBV4-1 to TRBJ2-1; 8 bases match TRBD1. This CDR3 has 17 residues. V was clipped by 0 bases and J by 5 bases; unmatched bases: 9. Germline V gene lookup returns CDR1 MGHRA and CDR2 YSYEKL. The CDR3 nucleotides read TGCGCCAGCAGCCAAGAAAGGGGCAGGGGGCTTCACAATGAGCAGTTCTTC. Protein sequence: CASSQERGRGLHNEQFF.

The V call is TRBV4-3, the J call TRBJ2-1; D is uncertain. The V end lost 2 bases, the J end lost 6 bases, and 8 bases lay between the germline ends. From germline, CDR1 is LGHNA and CDR2 YSLEER. The CDR3 spans 13 residues. CDR3 residues: CASSQIQANEQFF. CDR3 DNA: TGCGCCAGCAGCCAAATCCAAGCCAATGAGCAGTTCTTC.

This clone has a single count. V gene TRBV5-1 combines with J gene TRBJ2-7, with D possibly being TRBD2 (6 bases). Germline CDR1 and CDR2: SGHRS and YFSETQ. The CDR3 loop spans 14 amino acids. Trimming pared 4 bases from V and 0 bases from J, leaving 11 bases between. Here the CDR3 DNA reads TGCGCCAGCAGCATTAGCGGTTCCTCCTACGAGCAGTACTTC. It encodes CASSISGSSYEQYF.

Here the CDR3 DNA reads TGTGCCAGCAGCTTCTTTTACGGGGGCTCCTACAATGAGCAGTTCTTC. Translated: CASSFFYGGSYNEQFF. V and J are TRBV7-8 and TRBJ2-1; tentatively, D is TRBD2 (6 bases). Trimming left V 3 bases short and J 0 bases short, with 12 bases between. There are 16 residues in the CDR3. CDR1 and CDR2 (germline): SGHVS, FQNEAQ.

This clone was observed a few times. The chain employs TRBV7-9 and TRBJ2-5; D gene ambiguous. V lost 5 bases, J lost 2 bases, and 12 bases lay in between. The CDR3 spans 14 residues. Germline CDR1 and CDR2: SEHNR and FQNEAQ (reference sequence). DNA of the CDR3: TGTGCCAGCAGCCAGACCGTCGAACAAGAGACCCAGTACTTC. This encodes CASSQTVEQETQYF.

The genes are TRBV20-1 and TRBJ1-1; D remains unclear. Germline CDR1 is DFQATT and CDR2 is SNEGSKA (reference sequence). CDR3 length: 11 residues. Trimming took 5 bases from V and 0 from J, leaving 4 bases between them. The CDR3 region is CSAEMNTEAFF. In DNA, the CDR3 is TGCAGTGCTGAGATGAACACTGAAGCTTTCTTT.